Following are 21 T cell receptor beta chains from one sample sequenced in a study of blood T cell repertoires in COVID-19. Data came from immunoSEQ multiplex PCR; TCRdb stores just in-frame clones and leaves some out. The table lists around 150,000 clones, about 85% of them singletons, with roughly 6.4% in the top ten. The specimen sequenced was PBMCs or T cells enriched from blood (not recorded which). Source of these receptors: a woman in her 40s who had recovered from COVID-19.

The chain employs TRBV11-2 and TRBJ2-7; D is uncertain. The CDR3 extends over 15 amino acids. Trimming shortened V by 5 bases and J by 3 bases, and 17 bases separated the two germline ends. Germline V gene data show CDR1 as SGHAT and CDR2 as FQNNGV. In DNA form, the CDR3 reads TGTGCCAGCAGCATCCCCGCGGCCAAAAGCTACGAGCAGTACTTC. Protein sequence: CASSIPAAKSYEQYF.

The chain links TRBV5-1 to TRBJ1-1; 7 bases line up with TRBD1. The V gene's germline CDR1 is SGHRS and CDR2 YFSETQ. J lost 5 bases, V lost 4 bases, and 8 bases had no gene match. The CDR3 spans 14 residues. CDR3 loop: CASSMEGAGTEAFF. The CDR3 nucleotides are TGCGCCAGCAGCATGGAGGGGGCAGGAACTGAAGCTTTCTTT.

The chain carries TRBV5-6 and TRBJ1-5; D is uncertain. Trimming removed 3 bases at V and 0 bases at J, with 10 bases between. This CDR3 has 15 residues. Germline lookup yields CDR1 SGHDT and CDR2 YYEEEE. The CDR3 nucleotides read TGTGCCAGCAGCTGGGGAGAGTATAGCAATCAGCCCCAGCATTTT. Translated: CASSWGEYSNQPQHF.

The CDR3 bases are TGTGCCAGCAGTTACACTGGACAGGGGGCTGAAGGCTACACCTTC. Translating gives CASSYTGQGAEGYTF. The rearrangement links TRBV6-9 to TRBJ1-2; 11 bases map to TRBD1. The CDR3 loop spans 15 amino acids. V shed 3 bases, J shed 8 bases, and the junction held 8 bases outside the gene matches. Germline V gives CDR1 MNHGY, CDR2 SVAAGI.

The chain employs TRBV9 and TRBJ2-1; 7 positions agree with TRBD2. CDR3 length: 14 amino acids. The trim removed 4 bases at V and 5 bases at J, leaving 6 bases unmatched. Looked up from germline, CDR1 is SGDLS and CDR2 is YYNGEE. The CDR3 bases are TGTGCCAGCAGCCGGGGGGACCCCAACAATGAGCAGTTCTTC. Its translation is CASSRGDPNNEQFF.

CDR3 bases: TGCAGCGTTGGAGGGCAAGATCAGCCCCAGCATTTT. It specifies CSVGGQDQPQHF. The chain couples TRBV29-1 to TRBJ1-5, with D unresolved. With 4 bases removed from V and 5 bases from J, the gap between germline ends came to 9 bases. Germline-derived CDR1 and CDR2 are SQVTM and ANQGSEA. The length of the CDR3 is 12 residues.

CDR3: CASSPQTGGALNEQFF. CDR3 nucleotides: TGTGCCAGCAGTCCACAGACAGGGGGCGCTTTGAATGAGCAGTTCTTC. The chain carries TRBV28 and TRBJ2-1, with 10 bases that match TRBD1. This CDR3 contains 16 residues. V trimming: 5 bases; J trimming: 7 bases; junction bases outside the gene matches: 11. Germline CDR1 MDHEN, CDR2 SYDVKM.

The gene calls are TRBV7-9 and TRBJ2-2; D may be TRBD1 (6 bases). V shed 6 bases and J shed 1 base, with 12 bases lying between them. The germline gives CDR1 SEHNR, CDR2 FQNEAQ (reference sequence). The CDR3 loop spans 15 amino acids. Written as DNA, the CDR3 is TGTGCCAGCAGGCCTACAGGGATGAACACCGGGGAGCTGTTTTTT. This sequence encodes CASRPTGMNTGELFF.

This clone was picked up one time. This chain's CDR3 is CASSSGLAKFQETQYF. The CDR3 DNA reads as TGCGCCAGCAGCTCGGGACTAGCGAAGTTTCAAGAGACCCAGTACTTC. The J gene is TRBJ2-5, the V gene TRBV5-1; 10 bases agree with TRBD2. The CDR3 totals 16 residues. CDR1 SGHRS and CDR2 YFSETQ come from the germline V gene. V gave up 3 bases and J gave up 2 bases; unmatched junction bases: 7.

This clone was found a few times. The chain couples TRBV19 to TRBJ2-2, with D possibly TRBD2 on 6 matching bases. Germline values: CDR1 LNHDA, CDR2 SQIVND (reference sequence). The CDR3 contains 13 residues. V gave up 10 bases and J gave up 7 bases, with 16 bases separating them. CDR3 DNA: TGTGCCACCCGCCATCGGGACTTCGGGGAGCTGTTTTTT. This gives the protein CATRHRDFGELFF.

This rearrangement joins TRBV14 to TRBJ2-2; the D gene is possibly TRBD2 (5 bases). With 0 bases removed from V and 5 bases from J, the gap between germline ends came to 16 bases. The CDR3 is 17 amino acids. In germline, CDR1 is SGHDN, CDR2 FVKESK. CDR3 DNA: TGTGCCAGCAGCCAAGATGGCACGCGGGCAGGAACCGGGGAGCTGTTTTTT. Its protein product is CASSQDGTRAGTGELFF.

This chain links TRBV29-1 with TRBJ2-3, with TRBD2 identical over 8 bases. The length of the CDR3 is 13 residues. CDR1 and CDR2 from the germline V gene are SQVTM and ANQGSEA. After removal of 7 bases from V and 3 bases from J, the junction contained 6 bases not matched to a gene. The CDR3: CSAATGGTDTQYF. CDR3 bases: TGCAGCGCCGCGACGGGGGGGACAGATACGCAGTATTTT.

The chain links TRBV10-3 to TRBJ1-3, with D hard to call. From germline, CDR1 is ENHRY and CDR2 SYGVKD. This CDR3 comprises 12 residues. Trimming removed 3 bases from V and 4 bases from J, with 4 bases in between. The CDR3 nucleotides are TGTGCCATCAGTGAAGAGGGAAACACCATATATTTT. It yields the protein CAISEEGNTIYF.

The genes are TRBV21-1 and TRBJ1-5. TRBV21-1 is shown as a pseudogene. CDR3 size: 15 residues. The CDR3 DNA sequence: TGTGCCAGCAGCAAAAAGCGAGCAGATTGGCAGCCCCAGCATTTT. It is translated as CASSKKRADWQPQHF.

The chain links TRBV3-1 (or the pseudogene TRBV3-2) to TRBJ2-3; 12 bases map to TRBD2. The CDR3 covers 15 residues. V trimming: 0 bases; J trimming: 14 bases; junction bases outside the gene matches: 9. The germline V gene encodes CDR1 LGHDT and CDR2 YNNKEL (reference sequence). The CDR3 DNA sequence: TGTGCCAGCAGCCAAGATGTTACTAGCGGGGGGTCGGTGTATTTT. This encodes CASSQDVTSGGSVYF.

The rearrangement links TRBV25-1 to TRBJ2-7, with a tentative D call TRBD1 (5 bases). Germline lookup yields CDR1 MGHDK and CDR2 SYGVNS. V gave up 1 base and J gave up 3 bases, with 10 bases separating them. CDR3 size: 14 residues. The CDR3 loop is CASSEFVTDYEQYF. For the CDR3, the DNA is TGTGCCAGCAGTGAATTCGTGACAGACTACGAGCAGTACTTC.

The V and J genes are TRBV7-2 and TRBJ1-1, with D perhaps TRBD1 (5 bases). The CDR3 is made up of 14 amino acids. Germline loops: CDR1 SGHTA, CDR2 FQGNSA. The V and J ends lost 5 bases and 3 bases respectively, with 13 bases between them. CDR3 DNA sequence: TGTGCCAGCAGCCCGGGGGGGTTCGACACTGAAGCTTTCTTT. Protein sequence: CASSPGGFDTEAFF. The full variable domain, in which reference TRBV7-2 and TRBJ1-1 provide the parts outside the CDR3, is GAGVSQSPSNKVTEKGKDVELRCDPISGHTALYWYRQSLGQGLEFLIYFQGNSAPDKSGLPSDRFSAERTGGSVSTLTIQRTQQEDSAVYLCASSPGGFDTEAFFGQGTRLTVV.

The chain is built from TRBV7-8 and TRBJ2-5, with a weak D call TRBD2 (6 bases). The CDR3 sequence is 17 residues long. Germline lookup yields CDR1 SGHVS and CDR2 FQNEAQ. Between the trimmed V and J ends, which lost 4 bases and 2 bases, there was a span of 20 bases. DNA of the CDR3: TGTGCCAGCAGCTCCCTTAGGCGCGGGGTCGTTCAAGAGACCCAGTACTTC. Translated, it gives CASSSLRRGVVQETQYF.

The chain recombines TRBV4-1 with TRBJ1-1, with D maybe TRBD1 (5 bases). V lost 0 bases and J 5 bases, leaving 10 bases between the germline ends. Germline V gene data show CDR1 as MGHRA and CDR2 as YSYEKL. The CDR3 totals 14 residues. Here the CDR3 DNA reads TGCGCCAGCAGCCAAGAAGGCAGGGAAACTGAAGCTTTCTTT. It specifies CASSQEGRETEAFF.

The V call is TRBV15, the J call TRBJ2-5; TRBD1 matches at 8 bases. Losses at the gene ends were 2 bases for V and 4 bases for J; bases not matched to a gene: 12. Germline V gene data show CDR1 as LNHNV and CDR2 as YYDKDF (reference sequence). This CDR3 comprises 17 residues. The CDR3 loop is CATSRNYVDRGGETQYF. CDR3 in DNA: TGTGCCACCAGCAGAAACTACGTAGACAGGGGAGGAGAGACCCAGTACTTC.

This rearrangement joins TRBV7-2 to TRBJ2-7, with a tentative D call TRBD2 (6 bases). Trimming removed 5 bases from V and 0 bases from J, with 17 bases in between. CDR3 length equals 16 residues. Germline values: CDR1 SGHTA, CDR2 FQGNSA. The CDR3 bases are TGTGCCAGCAGCGGAGGGACGGGGATAAGCTCCTACGAGCAGTACTTC. Protein sequence: CASSGGTGISSYEQYF.